What follows is one T cell receptor (beta chain) and its context. This clonotype was counted only a few times. Its antigen target is currently unknown. Qualities for individual bases were not recorded, and no much larger clone is one base off. Library prep was done by 5' RACE. The instrument was an Illumina HiSeq 2500. A second about 7 to 11 cycle PCR used a sample-barcoded 5' primer and a J-beta primer mix. Each TCR beta cDNA molecule received a unique molecular identifier from a template-switch 5' adaptor carrying 12 random nucleotides. Each sample yielded at least 2.5 million CDR3-containing paired-end reads. First-strand cDNA was synthesized from all RNA with the Mint cDNA synthesis kit, primed by a TRBC-specific oligonucleotide. Following uracil-DNA glycosylase treatment, a first 18-cycle PCR with universal primers M1SS and BC2_uni_R was performed on all cDNA. The original methods were these. Each sample was normalized by randomly selecting 1 million high-quality reads, each carrying a distinct molecular identifier. Instead of being binned into consensus sequences, reads with shared molecular identifiers were discarded. MiTCR, set to a Q25 quality threshold and the strictest error-elimination algorithm, was used for CDR3 identification, clonotype clustering and error correction. A nonparametric unseen species model with Euler transformation was used to estimate a lower bound on total TCR beta diversity. TCRdb's own reprocessing of the public reads used fastp at Q25 and MiXCR and kept productive beta chains. Entries that share a CDR3 protein sequence are merged under the most common genes and DNA. These V and J calls rely on TCRdb rather than the paper's analysis. The table for this sample lists approximately 690,000 distinct CDR3 sequences; 58% of them were counted only once. 30% to 45% of the sample is in the top ten clones.

This record belongs to a study of blood T cells in healthy people across ages (dated by TCRdb to the mid-2010s). A note on the overall study: In model experiments, template switching captured roughly one uniquely barcoded TCR beta cDNA molecule for every two T cells. To track age-related changes in TCR beta repertoire diversity, the study relied on deep sequencing normalized with unique cDNA molecular identifiers. The donors were split into four age groups: young (average about 16 years), middle-aged (39), aged (more than 60) and long-lived (roughly 88). To avoid experimental bias, donors of different ages were distributed randomly across sequencing lanes. The study analyzed two additional independent replicas of 1 million unique cDNA reads from the same blood draw for two donors, one aged 18 to 30 and one aged 80 or older.

Donors were 39 systemically healthy Caucasian individuals from Russia aged roughly 6 to 90 years. Each donor gave roughly 9 milliliters of peripheral blood, drawn into EDTA-treated Vacutainer tubes. Ficoll-Paque density-gradient centrifugation was used to isolate PBMCs, with at least 6.5 million per sample. Total RNA was extracted from PBMCs with Trizol reagent, with at least 6 micrograms obtained per sample. Naive CD45RAhigh/CD27high T cell percentages were measured by flow cytometry on a PBMC aliquot from every donor. Here is what the overall study found, with its caveats: Compared with the aged group, more naive CD4+ T cells, fewer expanded clones and increased TCR diversity were shown by the long-lived group, suggesting age selection. Because the CMV infection status of the donors was unknown, age-related changes in expanded clonotypes may potentially have been confounded. There was a strong correlation between observed TCR beta diversity and the percentage of naive T cells measured by flow cytometry. Bulk unsorted PBMC profiling prevented conclusive comparison of naive and antigen-experienced compartments. Observed TCR beta diversity per million T cells fell roughly linearly with age, and a significant reduction was already apparent by age about 43. Total diversity estimates from one million sequenced T cells were considered lower bounds and underestimates.

The receptor's source is a man aged 60 to 69 in good health. Sequenced: blood.

The encoded CDR3 is CSVEPGLAGGSSYNEQFF. The nucleotides read TGCAGCGTTGAGCCGGGACTAGCGGGGGGGAGCTCCTACAATGAGCAGTTCTTC. The sequence links TRBV29-1 to TRBJ2-1; a stretch of 16 junction bases matches TRBD2. Spanning cysteine to phenylalanine, the CDR3 consists of 18 amino acids. The read is trimmed to its CDR3 DNA, 54 bases read in frame from base 1. Based on the germline V gene, the CDR1 and CDR2 sequences are SQVTM and ANQGSEA. Compared with germline, V lacks 3 bases and J lacks 0 bases; bases without a gene match: 5.